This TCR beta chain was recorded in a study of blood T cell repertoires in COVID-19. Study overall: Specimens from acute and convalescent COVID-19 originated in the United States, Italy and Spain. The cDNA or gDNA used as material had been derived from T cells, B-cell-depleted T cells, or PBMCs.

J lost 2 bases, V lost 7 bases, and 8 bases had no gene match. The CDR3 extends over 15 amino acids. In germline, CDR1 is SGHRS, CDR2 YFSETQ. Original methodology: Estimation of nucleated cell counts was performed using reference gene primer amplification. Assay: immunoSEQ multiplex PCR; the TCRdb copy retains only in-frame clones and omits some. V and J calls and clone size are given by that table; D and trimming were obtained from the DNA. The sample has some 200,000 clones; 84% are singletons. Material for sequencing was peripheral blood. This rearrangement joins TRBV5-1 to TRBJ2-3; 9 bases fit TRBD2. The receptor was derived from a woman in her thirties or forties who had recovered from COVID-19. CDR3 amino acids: CASLAGTSNTDTQYF. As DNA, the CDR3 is TGCGCCAGCCTAGCGGGGACCTCAAACACAGATACGCAGTATTTT.